This TCR beta chain was identified in a study of glioma-infiltrating T cells. Amplification of TCR alpha and beta CDR3 regions from RNA used iRepertoire nested multiplex PCR. One entry per CDR3 protein, called by TCRdb with MiXCR from the multiplex PCR reads. This table holds around 140,000 distinct CDR3 sequences, around 40% found once. Broader study findings: Very few CDR3 sequences were shared between tissue and blood. Tissue-blood divergence was below expectation in non-neoplastic patients, above in gliomas.

The sample holds a few counts of this clonotype. Antigen specificity is unknown. The CDR3 is 14 residues long. CDR1 and CDR2 from the germline V gene are MDHEN and SYDVKM. V gave up 3 bases and J gave up 8 bases, with 13 bases separating them. The J gene is TRBJ1-4, the V gene TRBV28; D ambiguous. The origin of this receptor is a human donor with low-grade glioma or glioblastoma, undergoing nonglioma brain surgery, or in good health (not recorded which). Sequenced sample: glioma tissue, nonneoplastic brain tissue, or PBMCs (not recorded which). CDR3 region: CASSFSDLGEKLFF. In nucleotides, the CDR3 is TGTGCCAGCAGTTTTTCCGACTTAGGGGAAAAACTGTTTTTT.